Shown below are 8 T cell receptor beta chains from a single sample sequenced in a study of regulatory T cells in long-lasting Graves disease. Building of the TCR beta libraries involved iRepertoire HTBI primers and Arm-PCR of CDR3 regions. Each CDR3 protein is one row after TCRdb ran MiXCR on the multiplex PCR reads. The repertoire holds 500,000 or so distinct CDR3 sequences, with about 16% as singletons. Time point described: newly diagnosed GD, antithyroid drugs for less than 3 months. Isolated PBMC RNA provided the starting material for the TCR library. The sample was also linked to a second study, of T cells in Graves' hyperthyroidism and ophthalmopathy.

Sequenced material: peripheral blood mononuclear cells (PBMCs), taken at new diagnosis, from a patient treated with antithyroid drugs. Receptor source: a woman between 40 and 65 years old with Graves disease.

This clonotype was found many times. The chain links TRBV7-2 to TRBJ2-3, with TRBD2 matching over 8 bases. This CDR3 is 15 amino acids long. Germline values: CDR1 SGHTA, CDR2 FQGNSA. The junction had 5 bases not matched to a gene; V was cut back by 5 bases and J by 1 base. This CDR3 reads CASSTLTSGTDTQYF. The CDR3, as DNA: TGTGCCAGCAGCACCTTGACTAGCGGCACAGATACGCAGTATTTT.

The V gene is TRBV4-1, the J gene TRBJ1-4; no clear D gene. The CDR3 has 15 residues. V was clipped by 4 bases and J by 8 bases, with 17 bases between them. Germline assignment: CDR1 MGHRA and CDR2 YSYEKL. Here the CDR3 reads CASSLTGLRVEKLFF. Here the CDR3 DNA reads TGCGCCAGCAGCCTGACCGGCCTACGGGTCGAAAAACTGTTTTTT.

The CDR3 nucleotides read TGCGCCAGCAGCCAAGAACGGGACGGCAGTGAAGCTTTCTTT. Translating gives CASSQERDGSEAFF. V gene TRBV4-1 combines with J gene TRBJ1-1, with a tentative D call TRBD1 (5 bases). The CDR3 runs to 14 residues. The V end was cut by 0 bases, the J end by 7 bases, with 12 bases between. The germline CDR1 and CDR2 sequences are MGHRA and YSYEKL.

This clonotype was recorded once. This may arise from a read error, as a much more abundant clone is one base away. V is TRBV12-3 or TRBV12-4 and J is TRBJ2-7; D unclear. V shed 6 bases and J shed 3 bases, with 9 bases lying between them. The CDR3 is 12 amino acids. The CDR3, as DNA: TGTGCCAGCAGCCAGAACCGCTACGAGCAGTACTTC. As protein: CASSQNRYEQYF.

This clonotype was seen repeatedly, ten times or more. This chain links TRBV27 with TRBJ1-1; possibly TRBD1 for D (6 bases). The V end lost 0 bases, the J end lost 11 bases, and 16 bases lay between the germline ends. Germline V gene data show CDR1 as MNHEY and CDR2 as SMNVEV (reference sequence). The CDR3 is made up of 14 amino acids. The chain's CDR3 is CASSLSVGGMTAFF. The CDR3 nucleotides are TGTGCCAGCAGTTTATCGGTAGGGGGAATGACGGCTTTCTTT.

The table lists this clonotype with many counts. The J gene is TRBJ1-1, the V gene TRBV29-1; weak D call: TRBD1 (6 bases). Germline V CDR1 and CDR2: SQVTM, ANQGSEA. Trimming removed 6 bases from V and 8 bases from J, with 19 bases in between. This CDR3 has 13 residues. The CDR3 nucleotides are TGCAGCGTGGGGGGCGGGGAGAGAGCCGAAGCTTTCTTT. Its translation: CSVGGGERAEAFF. The variable domain in full, completed from reference TRBV29-1 and TRBJ1-1, reads SAVISQKPSRDICQRGTSLTIQCQVDSQVTMMFWYRQQPGQSLTLIATANQGSEATYESGFVIDKFPISRPNLTFSTLTVSNMSPEDSSIYLCSVGGGERAEAFFGQGTRLTVV.

This clonotype has at least ten counts. In DNA, the CDR3 is TGTGCCAGCAGCTTGGGTCAATGGGGGAGCTATGGCTACACCTTC. Amino acids: CASSLGQWGSYGYTF. The chain recombines TRBV5-5 with TRBJ1-2; possible D gene TRBD1, 5 bases. V lost 0 bases, J lost 4 bases, and 13 bases lay in between. This CDR3 has 15 residues. The germline V gene encodes CDR1 SGHKS and CDR2 YYEKEE (reference sequence).

The chain couples TRBV18 to TRBJ1-5; D gene uncertain. The CDR3 is 13 residues long. CDR1 and CDR2 (germline): KGHSH, LQKENI. With 5 bases removed from V and 5 bases from J, the gap between germline ends came to 10 bases. The CDR3 DNA is TGTGCCAGCTCATTTCTCCAGGATCAGCCCCAGCATTTT. This translates into CASSFLQDQPQHF.